Shown below are 26 T cell receptor beta chains from a single sample sequenced in a study of monozygotic twins with inflammatory bowel disease. One entry per CDR3 protein, without DNA, is what TCRdb gives after re-calling the 5' RACE reads. The ten most abundant clones cover approximately 2.8% of a sample with approximately 160,000 distinct CDR3 sequences. Material for sequencing was blood. The receptors were gathered from a human donor with ulcerative colitis or Crohn's disease, or a healthy co-twin of an affected twin (not recorded which).

The CDR3 loop reads CASSRQDGQPQHF. V usage is TRBV19 and J usage is TRBJ1-5. CDR3 length equals 13 residues. In germline, CDR1 is LNHDA, CDR2 SQIVND (reference sequence).

The chain combines TRBV20-1 with TRBJ2-3; TCRdb calls TRBD1, which cannot be checked without DNA. The germline gives CDR1 DFQATT, CDR2 SNEGSKA (reference sequence). The CDR3 spans 17 residues. This chain's CDR3 is CSAPGTGGAGWTDTQYF.

This rearrangement joins TRBV7-2 to TRBJ2-3. Germline CDR1 is SGHTA and CDR2 is FQGNSA. The CDR3 length is 12 residues. CDR3 amino acids: CASSISTDTQYF.

This chain connects TRBV5-1 to TRBJ2-6; TCRdb names TRBD1, which stays unverified in the absence of DNA. The germline V gene encodes CDR1 SGHRS and CDR2 YFSETQ. This CDR3 contains 17 residues. The CDR3 sequence: CASTPGHVSSGANVLTF.

V usage is TRBV7-2 and J usage is TRBJ1-3; the D gene TCRdb calls, TRBD1, cannot be checked with no DNA. Per germline, CDR1 SGHTA and CDR2 FQGNSA. There are 15 residues in the CDR3. The CDR3 reads CASSPGGGTGNTIYF.

CDR3 in amino acids: CASSQRSGTGGTEAFF. V usage is TRBV5-1 and J usage is TRBJ1-1; TCRdb lists TRBD1, though no DNA is available to test this call. This CDR3 contains 16 residues. CDR1 and CDR2 from the germline V gene are SGHRS and YFSETQ.

The chain has TRBV20-1 and TRBJ1-2; lacking DNA, the TRBD1 call made by TCRdb goes unchecked. Germline loops: CDR1 DFQATT, CDR2 SNEGSKA (reference sequence). The CDR3 covers 13 residues. This CDR3 is CSVAQGNNYGYTF.

This chain links TRBV20-1 with TRBJ1-5; as DNA is missing, the TRBD1 call by TCRdb cannot be tested. CDR3 length equals 16 residues. CDR1 and CDR2 (germline): DFQATT, SNEGSKA (reference sequence). The CDR3 spells CSARDTRRSGVQPQHF.

The rearrangement links TRBV2 to TRBJ2-2; TCRdb gives TRBD2 as the D gene, but with no DNA this cannot be confirmed. Germline values: CDR1 SNHLY, CDR2 FYNNEI. CDR3 length equals 15 residues. CDR3 residues: CASRGTSANTGELFF.

The chain recombines TRBV5-1 with TRBJ2-7. There are 14 residues in the CDR3. Looked up from germline, CDR1 is SGHRS and CDR2 is YFSETQ. The CDR3 loop reads CASSLDRETYEQYF.

V is TRBV10-3 and J is TRBJ2-2; the D call from TCRdb, TRBD2, cannot be confirmed without DNA. The CDR3 runs to 13 residues. Germline CDR1 reads ENHRY; CDR2 reads SYGVKD. The CDR3 region is CAIKRENSGELFF.

The rearrangement joins TRBV6-5 to TRBJ1-2; TCRdb reports TRBD1, a call that lacks DNA to check it against. The CDR3 length is 15 residues. Per the germline V gene, CDR1 is MNHEY and CDR2 is SVGAGI. CDR3 in amino acids: CASSYSPDRNYGYTF.

The chain uses TRBV5-1 and TRBJ2-5; the D call of TRBD1 rests on TCRdb alone, since no DNA is present to check it. This CDR3 has 14 residues. Per germline, CDR1 SGHRS and CDR2 YFSETQ. CDR3 sequence: CASSLAGTDETQYF.

V gene TRBV3-1 combines with J gene TRBJ2-7; TCRdb's D call of TRBD2 is untestable without DNA. Germline assignment: CDR1 LGHDT and CDR2 YNNKEL (reference sequence). The CDR3 totals 14 residues. The CDR3 is CASSPGLVIHEQYF.

The chain carries TRBV11-3 and TRBJ2-1; as DNA is missing, the TRBD1 call by TCRdb cannot be tested. Germline V gives CDR1 SGHNT, CDR2 YENEEA. This CDR3 is built from 15 residues. CDR3 amino acids: CASSLGGRTNNEQFF. Combining the CDR3 with reference TRBV11-3 and TRBJ2-1 gives the whole variable domain EAGVVQSPRYKIIEKKQPVAFWCNPISGHNTLYWYLQNLGQGPELLIRYENEEAVDDSQLPKDRFSAERLKGVDSTLKIQPAELGDSAVYLCASSLGGRTNNEQFFGPGTRLTVL.

The CDR3 spells CASSQARVGTGELFF. This chain connects TRBV4-2 to TRBJ2-2; absent DNA, TCRdb's TRBD2 call cannot be checked. Germline-derived CDR1 and CDR2 are LGHNA and YNFKEQ. CDR3 length equals 15 residues.

The chain links TRBV12-3 or TRBV12-4 to TRBJ1-1; TCRdb lists TRBD1, though no DNA is available to test this call. CDR3 length equals 13 residues. The CDR3 sequence: CASGPGQNTEAFF.

The rearrangement joins TRBV29-1 to TRBJ2-1; TCRdb's assignment of TRBD1 cannot be checked, as there is no DNA. Germline values: CDR1 SQVTM, CDR2 ANQGSEA. CDR3 length: 11 residues. CDR3 amino acids: CSVLRVNEQFF.

V gene TRBV3-1 combines with J gene TRBJ1-4; TCRdb names TRBD1, which stays unverified in the absence of DNA. The CDR3 runs 16 residues. Germline V CDR1 and CDR2: LGHDT, YNNKEL (reference sequence). CDR3: CASSFNPGQGREKLFF.

The rearrangement links TRBV29-1 to TRBJ2-2; TCRdb's D gene call, TRBD2, goes unchecked for lack of DNA. This CDR3 is 14 amino acids long. Germline loops: CDR1 SQVTM, CDR2 ANQGSEA. The CDR3 loop reads CSAGRTTKTGELFF.

This sequence joins TRBV29-1 and TRBJ2-4; there is no DNA to check the TCRdb D call of TRBD1. Germline CDR1 reads SQVTM; CDR2 reads ANQGSEA. The CDR3 spans 15 residues. The CDR3 is CSVATPQGAKNMQYF.

The CDR3 reads CASSPQTVGETQYF. The chain employs TRBV18 and TRBJ2-5; TCRdb's D call, TRBD1, is unchecked because there is no DNA. Germline values: CDR1 KGHSH, CDR2 LQKENI. This CDR3 comprises 14 residues.

The chain combines TRBV5-1 with TRBJ2-3; the D gene TCRdb calls, TRBD2, cannot be checked with no DNA. The CDR3 covers 16 residues. Germline lookup yields CDR1 SGHRS and CDR2 YFSETQ. The CDR3 sequence: CASSLVRRGATDTQYF.

The chain joins TRBV19 to TRBJ2-3. The CDR3 covers 13 residues. Germline V gives CDR1 LNHDA, CDR2 SQIVND (reference sequence). The CDR3: CASSIWTQDTQYF.

The chain combines TRBV4-3 with TRBJ2-5. CDR3 size: 13 residues. In germline, CDR1 is LGHNA, CDR2 YSLEER. Here the CDR3 reads CASSQGGQETQYF.

The CDR3 spells CSASTDRGGANTEAFF. The rearrangement uses TRBV20-1 and TRBJ1-1; the TCRdb call, TRBD1, lacks DNA for checking. The CDR3 sequence is 16 residues long. Germline V gives CDR1 DFQATT, CDR2 SNEGSKA (reference sequence).